The next 30 T cell receptor beta chains were all read from a single sample in a study of shared clonotypes between healthy human individuals. Libraries were prepared by immunoSEQ multiplex PCR; TCRdb keeps only in-frame clonotypes and omits some of them. The sample holds a few hundred thousand clones; 87% are singletons and the top ten take about 17%. The sample taken for sequencing was memory CD8+ T cells sorted from blood. As for subset: CD45RO+ cells pooled with CCR7-negative TemRA cells. These receptor sequences come from a man aged 18-30 years in good health.

This clone occurred once. The chain has TRBV9 and TRBJ1-2; 10 bases map to TRBD1. CDR3 size: 17 residues. The germline V gene has CDR1 SGDLS and CDR2 YYNGEE. V lost 4 bases, J lost 8 bases, and 17 bases stayed unmatched. CDR3 sequence: CASSFGRTGGPLGGYTF. CDR3 DNA: TGTGCCAGCAGCTTCGGCCGGACAGGGGGACCTCTGGGAGGCTACACCTTC.

V gene TRBV5-1 combines with J gene TRBJ1-5; D is uncertain. The length of the CDR3 is 13 residues. V gave up 2 bases and J gave up 5 bases, with 8 bases separating them. CDR1 SGHRS and CDR2 YFSETQ come from the germline V gene. In DNA form, the CDR3 reads TGCGCCAGCAGCTTTAGCGGGGATCAGCCCCAGCATTTT. This gives the protein CASSFSGDQPQHF.

This chain links TRBV5-4 with TRBJ2-7; no firm D call. The germline gives CDR1 SGHNT, CDR2 YYREEE (reference sequence). Trimming removed 4 bases at V and 3 bases at J, with 5 bases between. This CDR3 spans 11 amino acids. The CDR3 region has the DNA TGTGCCAGCAGCCGAGGCTACGAGCAGTACTTC. Translation gives CASSRGYEQYF.

The CDR3 sequence: CASRDNTHPDTQYF. DNA for the CDR3: TGTGCCAGCCGGGACAATACCCACCCAGATACGCAGTATTTT. The chain recombines TRBV6-1 with TRBJ2-3; the D gene is possibly TRBD1 (6 bases). Trimming took off 8 bases at V and 4 bases at J, with 16 bases between the two ends. Germline V gene sequence: CDR1 MNHNS, CDR2 SASEGT. This CDR3 comprises 14 residues.

This clone occurred once. This rearrangement joins TRBV6-5 to TRBJ2-7, with D tentatively TRBD1 (5 bases). Germline CDR1 reads MNHEY; CDR2 reads SVGAGI. The germline V and J ends were trimmed by 4 bases and 5 bases, with 18 bases remaining between them. There are 15 residues in the CDR3. DNA of the CDR3: TGTGCCAGCAGTTTCCTTCCGACAGCCAAGAACGAGCAGTACTTC. This sequence encodes CASSFLPTAKNEQYF.

V gene TRBV7-9 combines with J gene TRBJ2-7; D may be TRBD1 or TRBD2 (6 bases each). The V end was cut by 8 bases, the J end by 2 bases, with 22 bases between. This CDR3 comprises 16 residues. Germline V gives CDR1 SEHNR, CDR2 FQNEAQ (reference sequence). CDR3 in DNA: TGTGCCAGCGGATCTAGGCGGGACACCAGAGCCTACGAGCAGTACTTC. It is translated as CASGSRRDTRAYEQYF.

The chain recombines TRBV27 with TRBJ2-3; D is unclear. The CDR3 has 14 residues. CDR1 and CDR2 (germline): MNHEY, SMNVEV (reference sequence). V dropped 2 bases and J dropped 2 bases, with 8 bases sitting between them. CDR3: CASSLRQATDTQYF. CDR3 sequence (DNA): TGTGCCAGCAGTTTAAGGCAGGCCACAGATACGCAGTATTTT.

The chain uses TRBV7-9 and TRBJ1-2; perhaps TRBD1 as D (6 bases). There are 14 residues in the CDR3. Germline lookup yields CDR1 SEHNR and CDR2 FQNEAQ (reference sequence). The germline V and J ends were trimmed by 4 bases and 1 base, with 10 bases remaining between them. CDR3 DNA sequence: TGTGCCAGCAGCTCGAGGACAGTTAACTATGGCTACACCTTC. Translating it yields CASSSRTVNYGYTF.

The chain uses TRBV5-1 and TRBJ2-1, with 7 bases lining up with TRBD2. Germline V gene sequence: CDR1 SGHRS, CDR2 YFSETQ. The CDR3 length is 16 residues. V was clipped by 0 bases and J by 7 bases; unmatched bases: 10. CDR3 sequence reads: CASSLGEGRELNEQFF. The CDR3 DNA sequence: TGCGCCAGCAGCTTGGGGGAGGGTAGGGAATTGAATGAGCAGTTCTTC.

The chain is built from TRBV12-2 and TRBJ1-5; the D call in the table, TRBD1, was not verified against the DNA. TRBV12-2 is classified as a pseudogene. The CDR3 extends over 15 amino acids. The CDR3 DNA sequence: TGTGCAAGTCGCTTCCCAGGGGACAGCAATCAGCCCCAGCATTTT. Translating it yields CASRFPGDSNQPQHF.

This CDR3 reads CATSTGKMGLGDEQFF. In DNA, the CDR3 is TGTGCCACCAGCACCGGAAAAATGGGCCTGGGGGATGAGCAGTTCTTC. This sequence joins TRBV15 and TRBJ2-1, with D possibly being TRBD1 or TRBD2 (5 bases each). CDR1 is LNHNV, CDR2 YYDKDF, per germline (reference sequence). The CDR3 has 16 amino acids. Trimming left V 4 bases short and J 8 bases short, with 21 bases between.

The J gene is TRBJ2-1, the V gene TRBV7-9; D not certain. CDR1 is SEHNR, CDR2 FQNEAQ, per germline (reference sequence). Deletions cut 5 bases from V and 3 bases from J, with 14 bases between. The CDR3 totals 15 residues. CDR3 sequence: CASSHDPRIYNEQFF. In nucleotides, the CDR3 is TGTGCCAGCAGCCATGACCCAAGAATCTACAATGAGCAGTTCTTC.

This rearrangement joins TRBV10-1 to TRBJ2-1, with D possibly TRBD1 on 6 matching bases. V was pared by 6 bases and J by 10 bases, with 10 bases between. This CDR3 is built from 11 residues. Germline V gene sequence: CDR1 WNHNN, CDR2 SYGVQD (reference sequence). DNA of the CDR3: TGCGCCAGCAGACAGGGCTGGGAGCAGTTCTTC. Translation: CASRQGWEQFF.

This clone has just one count. The chain joins TRBV9 to TRBJ1-6; D gene ambiguous. Looked up from germline, CDR1 is SGDLS and CDR2 is YYNGEE. This CDR3 contains 14 residues. The V end was cut by 1 base, the J end by 11 bases, with 13 bases between. CDR3 bases: TGTGCCAGCAGCGTAACGGGCGGAGCGGCACCCCTCCACTTT. It yields the protein CASSVTGGAAPLHF.

This chain uses TRBV7-6 with TRBJ2-2; D is unclear. Trimming cost V 3 bases and J 7 bases, with 3 bases left between them. CDR3 length equals 11 residues. Germline loops: CDR1 SGHVS, CDR2 FNYEAQ. The CDR3 nucleotides are TGTGCCAGCAGCTTCGGCGGGGAGCTGTTTTTT. Translating gives CASSFGGELFF.

The chain carries TRBV7-9 and TRBJ2-3; 8 bases are a match to TRBD1. The germline CDR1 and CDR2 sequences are SEHNR and FQNEAQ (reference sequence). Losses at the gene ends were 2 bases for V and 4 bases for J; bases not matched to a gene: 2. This CDR3 is 14 amino acids long. The CDR3 protein is CASSLNRGADTQYF. Written as DNA, the CDR3 is TGTGCCAGCAGCTTAAACAGGGGGGCAGATACGCAGTATTTT. Using reference TRBV7-9 and TRBJ2-3 for the parts outside the CDR3, the full variable domain is DTGVSQNPRHKITKRGQNVTFRCDPISEHNRLYWYRQTLGQGPEFLTYFQNEAQLEKSRLLSDRFSAERPKGSFSTLEIQRTEQGDSAMYLCASSLNRGADTQYFGPGTRLTVL.

The rearrangement joins TRBV4-3 to TRBJ2-1; 9 bases align to TRBD2. The CDR3 is 13 residues long. CDR1 is LGHNA, CDR2 YSLEER, per germline. With 0 bases clipped from V and 13 bases from J, the junction kept 4 bases outside the gene matches. CDR3 nucleotide sequence: TGCGCCAGCAGCCAAGATAGGCGGGAGGGCCAGTTCTTC. Its translation: CASSQDRREGQFF.

V usage is TRBV7-2 and J usage is TRBJ2-7; D uncertain. This CDR3 is built from 12 residues. Germline CDR1 is SGHTA and CDR2 is FQGNSA. Trimming shortened V by 4 bases and J by 5 bases, and 9 bases separated the two germline ends. This CDR3 is CASSSPGHEQYF. As DNA, the CDR3 is TGTGCCAGCAGCTCACCTGGGCACGAGCAGTACTTC.

This chain joins TRBV5-1 and TRBJ1-4, with D maybe TRBD1 (5 bases). With 4 bases removed from V and 4 bases from J, the gap between germline ends came to 14 bases. Germline-derived CDR1 and CDR2 are SGHRS and YFSETQ. The CDR3 is 15 residues long. The CDR3 bases are TGCGCCAGCAGCCAGACCGACAGACTTAATGAAAAACTGTTTTTT. It encodes CASSQTDRLNEKLFF.

Comment on this clone: Additional DNA sequences in this sample encode the identical CDR3. The chain's CDR3 is CASSVGGDSYEQYF. DNA for the CDR3: TGTGCCAGCAGCGTAGGAGGCGACTCCTACGAGCAGTACTTC. The V and J genes are TRBV9 and TRBJ2-7; D remains ambiguous. CDR3 length: 14 amino acids. V was trimmed by 0 bases and J by 0 bases, leaving 7 bases between them. Germline V gene data show CDR1 as SGDLS and CDR2 as YYNGEE.

J is TRBJ1-5 and V is TRBV4-1; 10 positions agree with TRBD1. V lost 4 bases and J lost 4; bases outside the gene matches: 4. Germline lookup yields CDR1 MGHRA and CDR2 YSYEKL. The CDR3 spans 15 residues. As DNA, the CDR3 is TGCGCCAGCAGCCCTCGGGACAGGGGAAATCAGCCCCAGCATTTT. This encodes CASSPRDRGNQPQHF.

J is TRBJ2-1 and V is TRBV4-2, with D possibly being TRBD2 (6 bases). Per germline, CDR1 LGHNA and CDR2 YNFKEQ. CDR3 length equals 16 residues. The V and J ends lost 0 bases and 6 bases respectively, with 15 bases between them. The CDR3 is CASSQDAGGAGNEQFF. CDR3 DNA: TGTGCCAGCAGCCAAGATGCGGGCGGGGCTGGCAATGAGCAGTTCTTC.

V is TRBV27 and J is TRBJ1-2; D call uncertain. The CDR3 is 13 residues long. The germline CDR1 and CDR2 sequences are MNHEY and SMNVEV (reference sequence). Trimming took off 4 bases at V and 3 bases at J, with 9 bases between the two ends. Written as DNA, the CDR3 is TGTGCCAGCAGTTCTACAAGGTACTATGGCTACACCTTC. Translation gives CASSSTRYYGYTF.

The chain employs TRBV10-1 and TRBJ2-3; 7 bases are shared with TRBD1. The length of the CDR3 is 15 residues. From germline, CDR1 is WNHNN and CDR2 SYGVQD (reference sequence). Trimming at V came to 6 bases and at J to 9 bases, leaving 15 bases not matched to a gene. This CDR3 is CASSEGSTGRGTQYF. The CDR3 DNA follows: TGCGCCAGCAGCGAAGGATCGACAGGGCGAGGAACGCAGTATTTT.

The rearrangement joins TRBV5-3 to TRBJ1-1; TRBD1 agrees at 9 bases. TRBV5-3 is identified as an open reading frame with a role that is uncertain. V lost 1 base and J lost 0; bases outside the gene matches: 7. The length of the CDR3 is 17 residues. The CDR3 loop reads CARSLKRQGVVNTEAFF. The CDR3 DNA reads as TGTGCCAGAAGCTTGAAAAGACAGGGGGTAGTGAACACTGAAGCTTTCTTT.

The J gene is TRBJ1-1, the V gene TRBV7-9; D is unclear. In germline, CDR1 is SEHNR, CDR2 FQNEAQ (reference sequence). CDR3 length: 15 residues. Trimming left V 0 bases short and J 1 base short, with 9 bases between. CDR3 in DNA: TGTGCCAGCAGCTTAGCGCCCCCAGCGAACACTGAAGCTTTCTTT. This gives the protein CASSLAPPANTEAFF.

V is TRBV27 and J is TRBJ2-7; D may be TRBD1 (5 bases). The CDR3 contains 13 residues. Between the trimmed V and J ends, which lost 6 bases and 2 bases, there was a span of 11 bases. CDR1 MNHEY and CDR2 SMNVEV come from the germline V gene (reference sequence). The CDR3 sequence is CASSRWGAYEQYF. CDR3 bases: TGTGCCAGCAGCCGCTGGGGCGCCTACGAGCAGTACTTC.

This rearrangement joins TRBV6-1 to TRBJ2-1; 11 bases are shared with TRBD2. The CDR3 covers 15 residues. The J segment lost 2 bases and the V segment lost 5 bases, leaving 2 bases of the junction unmatched. CDR1 and CDR2 (germline): MNHNS, SASEGT. The CDR3 sequence is CASSKTSGTYNEQFF. Written as DNA, the CDR3 is TGTGCCAGCAGTAAGACTAGCGGGACCTACAATGAGCAGTTCTTC.

The J gene is TRBJ2-3, the V gene TRBV27, with no clear D. The CDR3 spans 13 residues. CDR1 and CDR2 (germline): MNHEY, SMNVEV (reference sequence). Trimming pared 8 bases from V and 6 bases from J, leaving 15 bases between. Here the CDR3 DNA reads TGTGCCAGCGCCACATTAGCTGTTGATACGCAGTATTTT. Protein product: CASATLAVDTQYF.

This clone was seen once. The genes are TRBV10-2 and TRBJ2-2; the D call may be TRBD1 or TRBD2 (5 bases each). The CDR3 totals 16 residues. The germline CDR1 and CDR2 sequences are WSHSY and SAAADI. V shed 3 bases and J shed 6 bases, with 17 bases lying between them. Written as DNA, the CDR3 is TGCGCCAGCAGTGATATCGGGGCCAGCAACCCCGGGGAGCTGTTTTTT. It specifies CASSDIGASNPGELFF.